This TCR beta chain originates from a study of CD8 T cells in ankylosing spondylitis. General study results and limits: Clones linked to the disease showed a CD8+ phenotype. They occurred at relatively low frequencies in peripheral blood. Earlier work had already found some motif variants in reactive arthritis synovial fluid and blood. For ankylosing spondylitis blood, a TCR beta motif of several highly homologous variants appeared characteristic.

This clonotype showed up just a few times. The target antigen is unknown. TCRdb processed the 5' RACE reads anew with MiXCR; each CDR3 protein has one entry. The data show approximately 540,000 distinct CDR3 sequences, about 12% seen once. The CDR3 sequence is 16 residues long. Germline CDR1 is SGHRS and CDR2 is YFSETQ. V shed 0 bases, J shed 5 bases, and the junction held 7 bases outside the gene matches. The chain uses TRBV5-1 and TRBJ2-5, with 10 bases aligning to TRBD1. Sequenced material: blood, either unsorted or a sorted T cell fraction (not recorded which). This sequence originates from a male donor with ankylosing spondylitis. DNA of the CDR3: TGCGCCAGCAGCTTGGCCGCGTCGGACAGGGGGGAGACCCAGTACTTC. Translated, it gives CASSLAASDRGETQYF.